A single sample gave rise to the 20 T cell receptor beta chains below, sequenced in a study of T cell responses to AZD1222 COVID-19 vaccine. Here immunoSEQ multiplex PCR was the method, and the copy in TCRdb shows in-frame clones only, minus some. The repertoire holds 150,000 to 200,000 clones, 85% to 95% seen once, with about 1.2% in the top ten. This specimen consisted of peripheral blood, obtained on day 0 of AZD1222 vaccination. These receptors came from an adult in good health.

This clone showed up just a few times. This chain connects TRBV3-1 (or the pseudogene TRBV3-2) to TRBJ2-7; tentative D call: TRBD2 (5 bases). The germline V gene encodes CDR1 LGHDT and CDR2 YNNKEL (reference sequence). This CDR3 region has 16 residues. V was pared by 0 bases and J by 0 bases, with 12 bases between. CDR3: CASSQDRTGGSYEQYF. CDR3 coding DNA: TGTGCCAGCAGCCAAGACAGGACCGGAGGCTCCTACGAGCAGTACTTC.

V is TRBV19 and J is TRBJ1-5; 7 bases are shared with TRBD1. Per the germline V gene, CDR1 is LNHDA and CDR2 is SQIVND (reference sequence). The V segment lost 5 bases and the J segment 6 bases; nucleotides outside the gene matches: 10. This CDR3 region has 15 residues. CDR3 nucleotide sequence: TGTGCCAGTAGTGATTCAGGGGGATCCTTTCAGCCCCAGCATTTT. Its translation: CASSDSGGSFQPQHF.

The CDR3 here is CASSSGGSEAFF. CDR3 DNA: TGTGCCAGCAGTTCTGGCGGTAGTGAAGCTTTCTTT. The chain uses TRBV28 and TRBJ1-1; no firm D call. The CDR3 runs 12 residues. Germline V CDR1 and CDR2: MDHEN, SYDVKM. V lost 4 bases and J lost 7, with 10 bases in between.

The rearrangement joins TRBV4-1 to TRBJ1-4; D unresolved. Trimming removed 7 bases at V and 5 bases at J, with 11 bases between. This CDR3 spans 13 amino acids. Germline V gene data show CDR1 as MGHRA and CDR2 as YSYEKL. The CDR3 nucleotides are TGCGCCAGCACCCTGGGAGTGAATGAAAAACTGTTTTTT. This translates into CASTLGVNEKLFF.

This sequence joins TRBV30 and TRBJ2-1; TRBD2 matches 9 bases. V lost 2 bases, J lost 4 bases, and 3 bases stayed unmatched. The CDR3 contains 14 residues. Per germline, CDR1 GTSNPN and CDR2 SVGIG (reference sequence). CDR3 sequence: CAWSWRGGYNEQFF. For the CDR3, the DNA is TGTGCCTGGAGTTGGCGGGGGGGTTACAATGAGCAGTTCTTC.

The chain employs TRBV19 and TRBJ1-1, with D tentatively TRBD1 (5 bases). Germline V lookup: CDR1 LNHDA, CDR2 SQIVND (reference sequence). Trimming stripped 4 bases from V and 5 bases from J, with 14 bases between. This CDR3 is 14 amino acids long. CDR3 DNA sequence: TGTGCCAGTAGTAATAGGGGAGGACGAACTGAAGCTTTCTTT. Protein product: CASSNRGGRTEAFF. Based on the CDR3 plus reference TRBV19 and TRBJ1-1, the full variable domain is DGGITQSPKYLFRKEGQNVTLSCEQNLNHDAMYWYRQDPGQGLRLIYYSQIVNDFQKGDIAEGYSVSREKKESFPLTVTSAQKNPTAFYLCASSNRGGRTEAFFGQGTRLTVV.

V and J are TRBV27 and TRBJ1-2; D remains unclear. This CDR3 spans 14 amino acids. Between the trimmed V and J ends, which lost 6 bases and 7 bases, there was a span of 18 bases. CDR1 and CDR2 (germline): MNHEY, SMNVEV (reference sequence). Here the CDR3 DNA reads TGTGCCAGCAGGCAGGCCGGGATCCCCGCTGGCTACACCTTC. As protein: CASRQAGIPAGYTF.

The chain links TRBV7-3 to TRBJ1-2; unclear D gene. The CDR3 consists of 14 residues. Per germline, CDR1 SGHTA and CDR2 FQGTGA. V was cut by 2 bases and J by 6 bases, with 13 bases left in between. In DNA form, the CDR3 reads TGTGCCAGCAGCTTAGAGCCCTCCCAGAATGGCTACACCTTC. Encoded protein: CASSLEPSQNGYTF.

J is TRBJ2-3 and V is TRBV4-2; D possibly matches TRBD1 or TRBD2 (6 bases each). This CDR3 is built from 16 residues. Germline loops: CDR1 LGHNA, CDR2 YNFKEQ. Trimming stripped 1 base from V and 4 bases from J, with 15 bases between. CDR3 amino acids: CASSQGDRGGPDTQYF. CDR3 nucleotide sequence: TGTGCCAGCAGCCAAGGGGACCGAGGGGGGCCAGATACGCAGTATTTT.

The rearrangement joins TRBV7-9 to TRBJ2-3, with D uncertain. V lost 0 bases and J 2 bases, leaving 6 bases between the germline ends. Germline CDR1 SEHNR, CDR2 FQNEAQ (reference sequence). The CDR3 consists of 14 residues. Written as DNA, the CDR3 is TGTGCCAGCAGCTTAGCGGCGACCACAGATACGCAGTATTTT. Translating it yields CASSLAATTDTQYF.

V is TRBV2 and J is TRBJ1-4; 11 bases align to TRBD1. The CDR3 covers 14 residues. The V and J ends lost 6 bases and 8 bases, in that order; junction bases with no gene match: 5. The germline gives CDR1 SNHLY, CDR2 FYNNEI. This CDR3 is CASRLGQGEEKLFF. CDR3 coding DNA: TGTGCCAGCAGGTTGGGACAGGGGGAGGAAAAACTGTTTTTT.

J is TRBJ2-3 and V is TRBV9, with 10 bases matching TRBD2. Germline loops: CDR1 SGDLS, CDR2 YYNGEE. The CDR3 is made up of 15 amino acids. V lost 6 bases to trimming and J lost 5 bases; unmatched junction nucleotides: 9. CDR3 sequence: CASTPSGGPRDTQYF. As DNA, the CDR3 is TGTGCCAGCACCCCTAGCGGGGGACCCAGAGATACGCAGTATTTT.

The J gene is TRBJ1-6, the V gene TRBV10-1, with D maybe TRBD1 (6 bases). Trimming took 8 bases from V and 5 from J, leaving 10 bases between them. This CDR3 spans 13 amino acids. Germline V lookup: CDR1 WNHNN, CDR2 SYGVQD (reference sequence). The CDR3 DNA is TGCGCCAGCGCCCGGGACAATAATTCACCCCTCCACTTT. It is translated as CASARDNNSPLHF.

Comment on this clone: Other nucleotide sequences from this sample produce the same CDR3. This sequence joins TRBV6-5 and TRBJ1-1, with D perhaps TRBD1 (5 bases). This CDR3 comprises 13 residues. Per the germline V gene, CDR1 is MNHEY and CDR2 is SVGAGI. V lost 2 bases and J 1 base, leaving 5 bases between the germline ends. The CDR3, as DNA: TGTGCCAGCAGTTACACAGGGAACACTGAAGCTTTCTTT. Translated: CASSYTGNTEAFF.

The chain carries TRBV19 and TRBJ1-2; a possible D gene is TRBD1 (6 bases). The CDR3 has 16 amino acids. CDR1 and CDR2 from the germline V gene are LNHDA and SQIVND (reference sequence). V was pared by 5 bases and J by 6 bases, with 22 bases between. In DNA form, the CDR3 reads TGTGCCAGTAGTCTCGCCACAGGGATTAGTGGAGATGGCTACACCTTC. Protein sequence: CASSLATGISGDGYTF.

The chain couples TRBV2 to TRBJ2-3; 7 positions match TRBD1. This CDR3 has 14 amino acids. CDR1 SNHLY and CDR2 FYNNEI come from the germline V gene. V trimming: 6 bases; J trimming: 2 bases; junction bases outside the gene matches: 5. The CDR3 loop reads CASRSTGVTDTQYF. CDR3 nucleotide sequence: TGTGCCAGCAGGAGCACAGGGGTCACAGATACGCAGTATTTT.

The chain is built from TRBV19 and TRBJ2-7; D ambiguous. The CDR3 is made up of 13 amino acids. The V gene's germline CDR1 is LNHDA and CDR2 SQIVND (reference sequence). Trimming removed 7 bases at V and 1 base at J, with 11 bases between. The CDR3 DNA reads TGTGCCAGTACTAAGAGGCAGTCCTACGAGCAGTACTTC. Its protein product is CASTKRQSYEQYF.

The chain is built from TRBV20-1 and TRBJ2-7; TRBD2 is a possible D gene (5 bases). The V end lost 3 bases, the J end lost 4 bases, and 25 bases lay between the germline ends. Germline CDR1 DFQATT, CDR2 SNEGSKA (reference sequence). This CDR3 spans 17 amino acids. The CDR3 coding sequence is TGCAGTGCTAGTGGCCGGGGTCTTGCGGGTTCTTCGTACGAGCAGTACTTC. Translated, it gives CSASGRGLAGSSYEQYF.

J is TRBJ1-1 and V is TRBV7-2; maybe TRBD1 (6 bases). The CDR3 extends over 14 amino acids. The germline V gene encodes CDR1 SGHTA and CDR2 FQGNSA. Between the trimmed V and J ends, which lost 1 base and 6 bases, there was a span of 12 bases. CDR3 nucleotide sequence: TGTGCCAGCAGCTTAGTTGGAGGGGGGTCTGAAGCTTTCTTT. This codes for CASSLVGGGSEAFF. The complete variable domain, with remaining parts taken from reference TRBV7-2 and TRBJ1-1, reads GAGVSQSPSNKVTEKGKDVELRCDPISGHTALYWYRQSLGQGLEFLIYFQGNSAPDKSGLPSDRFSAERTGGSVSTLTIQRTQQEDSAVYLCASSLVGGGSEAFFGQGTRLTVV.

The V and J genes are TRBV19 and TRBJ2-7; TRBD2 matches 7 bases. The CDR3 totals 14 residues. J was trimmed by 0 bases and V by 7 bases; bases with no gene match: 6. Germline V gene data show CDR1 as LNHDA and CDR2 as SQIVND (reference sequence). The CDR3 region has the DNA TGTGCCAGTACTTTCGCGGGGGACTCCTACGAGCAGTACTTC. Translated, it gives CASTFAGDSYEQYF.